This T cell receptor beta chain was profiled in a study of blood T cell repertoires in COVID-19. The sample holds a few counts of this clone. Some clones are missing from TCRdb's copy, which holds only in-frame ones; the method was immunoSEQ multiplex PCR. The table has just over 300,000 clones, about 89% seen once; the top ten hold over 9%. Trimming removed 1 base from V and 5 bases from J, with 18 bases in between. This CDR3 is 16 amino acids long. Germline CDR1 is SGHVS and CDR2 is FNYEAQ. The chain links TRBV7-6 to TRBJ2-7, with D possibly matching TRBD2 (5 bases). Sequencing was done on a sample of PBMCs or T cells enriched from blood (not recorded which). The receptor's source is a woman aged 35 to 49 who had recovered from COVID-19. This CDR3 reads CASSLETAGAPHEQYF. The CDR3 DNA is TGTGCCAGCAGCTTAGAAACGGCGGGTGCCCCCCACGAGCAGTACTTC.